This is a list of T cell receptor beta chains from one sample in a study of graft-versus-host responses after intestinal transplantation. Libraries were prepared by immunoSEQ multiplex PCR; TCRdb keeps only in-frame clonotypes and omits some of them. The repertoire has some 77,000 clones, approximately 92% of them found once; the top ten carry 0.65% to 0.75%. The source material was PBMCs, sampled 98 days after intestinal transplantation. All receptors come from a human patient who received an intestinal transplant, so some T cells may come from the graft donor. Both conserved end residues are part of each CDR3. Fields, in order: CDR3 length, V gene, D gene, clone size, J gene, CDR3 protein, CDR3 DNA. D genes are given only for firm matches. The listing skips clone size in some rows; elsewhere it reads once, few, many or a size class.

CDR3 length: 16; V gene: TRBV5-6; D gene: NA; clone size: NA; J gene: TRBJ1-1; CDR3 protein: CASSLRTGWLDTEAFF; CDR3 DNA: TGTGCCAGCAGCTTGCGTACAGGGTGGTTGGACACTGAAGCTTTCTTT
CDR3 length: 12; V gene: TRBV2; D gene: NA; clone size: NA; J gene: TRBJ2-3; CDR3 protein: CASSVGSPIQYF; CDR3 DNA: TGTGCCAGCAGTGTTGGTTCACCGATACAGTATTTT
CDR3 length: 14; V gene: TRBV2; D gene: TRBD1; clone size: NA; J gene: TRBJ2-7; CDR3 protein: CASSGTGSSYEQYF; CDR3 DNA: TGTGCCAGCAGCGGGACAGGGAGCTCCTACGAGCAGTACTTC
CDR3 length: 12; V gene: TRBV7-9; D gene: NA; clone size: NA; J gene: TRBJ2-2; CDR3 protein: CASREDTGELFF; CDR3 DNA: TGTGCCAGCAGGGAAGACACCGGGGAGCTGTTTTTT
CDR3 length: 12; V gene: TRBV10-3; D gene: NA; clone size: NA; J gene: TRBJ2-7; CDR3 protein: CAITDSSYEQYF; CDR3 DNA: TGTGCCATCACGGACAGCTCCTACGAGCAGTACTTC
CDR3 length: 13; V gene: TRBV5-4; D gene: NA; clone size: few; J gene: TRBJ1-1; CDR3 protein: CASSLASGTEAFF; CDR3 DNA: TGTGCCAGCAGCTTGGCCTCAGGGACTGAAGCTTTCTTT
CDR3 length: 14; V gene: TRBV19; D gene: TRBD1; clone size: NA; J gene: TRBJ2-7; CDR3 protein: CASSMGGQGHEQYF; CDR3 DNA: TGTGCCAGTAGTATGGGTGGACAGGGCCACGAGCAGTACTTC
CDR3 length: 15; V gene: TRBV28; D gene: NA; clone size: NA; J gene: TRBJ2-3; CDR3 protein: CASSLSGGSTDTQYF; CDR3 DNA: TGTGCCAGCAGTTTATCGGGCGGGAGCACAGATACGCAGTATTTT
CDR3 length: 15; V gene: TRBV7-9; D gene: NA; clone size: NA; J gene: TRBJ1-2; CDR3 protein: CASSPAGTHGRGVTF; CDR3 DNA: TGTGCCAGCAGCCCCGCCGGGACCCATGGCCGTGGGGTCACCTTC
CDR3 length: 13; V gene: TRBV5-4; D gene: NA; clone size: NA; J gene: TRBJ2-3; CDR3 protein: CASSFMDSPTQYF; CDR3 DNA: TGTGCCAGCAGCTTTATGGACAGCCCGACGCAGTATTTT
CDR3 length: 18; V gene: TRBV28; D gene: NA; clone size: NA; J gene: TRBJ2-2; CDR3 protein: CASSSGRNSRANTGELFF; CDR3 DNA: TGTGCCAGCAGCTCGGGACGGAACTCTAGAGCGAACACCGGGGAGCTGTTTTTT
CDR3 length: 15; V gene: TRBV7-6; D gene: TRBD1; clone size: NA; J gene: TRBJ1-2; CDR3 protein: CASSLDRQGAGGYTF; CDR3 DNA: TGTGCCAGCAGCTTAGACCGGCAGGGGGCGGGCGGCTACACCTTC
CDR3 length: 16; V gene: TRBV19; D gene: TRBD2; clone size: NA; J gene: TRBJ2-4; CDR3 protein: CASSAPGLAGGNIQYF; CDR3 DNA: TGTGCCAGTAGTGCCCCGGGACTAGCGGGAGGGAACATTCAGTACTTC
CDR3 length: 16; V gene: TRBV7-6; D gene: NA; clone size: NA; J gene: TRBJ2-2; CDR3 protein: CASSLQAPSFTGELFF; CDR3 DNA: TGTGCCAGCAGCTTACAGGCCCCCTCATTCACCGGGGAGCTGTTTTTT
CDR3 length: 11; V gene: TRBV6-1; D gene: NA; clone size: NA; J gene: TRBJ2-7; CDR3 protein: CASGDSYEQYF; CDR3 DNA: TGTGCCAGCGGGGACTCCTACGAGCAGTACTTC
CDR3 length: 16; V gene: TRBV6-1; D gene: NA; clone size: NA; J gene: TRBJ1-4; CDR3 protein: CASSERVGGFNEKLFF; CDR3 DNA: TGTGCCAGCAGTGAGCGGGTCGGGGGTTTTAATGAAAAACTGTTTTTT
CDR3 length: 14; V gene: TRBV5-1; D gene: TRBD2; clone size: NA; J gene: TRBJ2-1; CDR3 protein: CASSLTSGNNEQFF; CDR3 DNA: TGCGCCAGCAGCTTAACTAGCGGGAATAATGAGCAGTTCTTC
CDR3 length: 16; V gene: TRBV19; D gene: TRBD2; clone size: NA; J gene: TRBJ2-1; CDR3 protein: CASSIGLAGRYNEQFF; CDR3 DNA: TGTGCCAGTAGTATAGGACTAGCGGGACGATACAATGAGCAGTTCTTC
CDR3 length: 14; V gene: TRBV5-4; D gene: NA; clone size: NA; J gene: TRBJ2-2; CDR3 protein: CASSFGGPSGELFF; CDR3 DNA: TGTGCCAGCAGCTTCGGGGGACCTTCCGGGGAGCTGTTTTTT
CDR3 length: 16; V gene: TRBV19; D gene: NA; clone size: NA; J gene: TRBJ2-1; CDR3 protein: CASSAHTSLGNNEQFF; CDR3 DNA: TGTGCCAGTAGTGCCCACACTAGCTTGGGGAACAATGAGCAGTTCTTC
CDR3 length: 12; V gene: TRBV19; D gene: NA; clone size: once; J gene: TRBJ2-2; CDR3 protein: CASSQNTGELFF; CDR3 DNA: TGTGCCAGTAGTCAGAACACCGGGGAGCTGTTTTTT
CDR3 length: 21; V gene: TRBV28; D gene: TRBD1; clone size: NA; J gene: TRBJ2-5; CDR3 protein: CASSHIPRLSVVPGTGGAQYF; CDR3 DNA: TGTGCCAGCAGTCACATCCCCCGTTTAAGTGTAGTACCCGGGACAGGGGGGGCCCAGTACTTC
CDR3 length: 13; V gene: TRBV19; D gene: TRBD1; clone size: NA; J gene: TRBJ2-4; CDR3 protein: CASSDRGRDIQYF; CDR3 DNA: TGTGCCAGTAGTGACAGGGGGAGGGACATTCAGTACTTC
CDR3 length: 17; V gene: TRBV13; D gene: TRBD2; clone size: NA; J gene: TRBJ2-7; CDR3 protein: CASSLEVGTSGSYEQYF; CDR3 DNA: TGTGCCAGCAGCTTAGAGGTAGGGACTAGCGGGAGCTACGAGCAGTACTTC
CDR3 length: 16; V gene: TRBV6-5; D gene: NA; clone size: NA; J gene: TRBJ2-3; CDR3 protein: CASSYLVQRGTDTQYF; CDR3 DNA: TGTGCCAGCAGTTACCTGGTGCAGAGAGGCACAGATACGCAGTATTTT
CDR3 length: 13; V gene: TRBV6-5; D gene: NA; clone size: NA; J gene: TRBJ1-5; CDR3 protein: CASRRGGNQPQHF; CDR3 DNA: TGTGCCAGCAGGAGGGGGGGGAATCAGCCCCAGCATTTT
CDR3 length: 15; V gene: TRBV18; D gene: NA; clone size: once; J gene: TRBJ2-7; CDR3 protein: CASSPAGTSSYEQYF; CDR3 DNA: TGTGCCAGCTCACCAGCCGGGACATCTTCCTACGAGCAGTACTTC
CDR3 length: 14; V gene: TRBV18; D gene: TRBD1; clone size: NA; J gene: TRBJ1-4; CDR3 protein: CASSSQGSSEKLFF; CDR3 DNA: TGTGCCAGCTCATCACAGGGGAGTAGTGAAAAACTGTTTTTT
CDR3 length: 14; V gene: TRBV19; D gene: NA; clone size: NA; J gene: TRBJ1-1; CDR3 protein: CASSIEGLETEAFF; CDR3 DNA: TGTGCCAGTAGTATAGAAGGACTGGAGACTGAAGCTTTCTTT
CDR3 length: 15; V gene: TRBV5-3; D gene: NA; clone size: NA; J gene: TRBJ2-5; CDR3 protein: CARSHKWDVQETQYF; CDR3 DNA: TGTGCCAGAAGCCACAAATGGGACGTTCAAGAGACCCAGTACTTC
CDR3 length: 16; V gene: TRBV9; D gene: TRBD2; clone size: NA; J gene: TRBJ2-2; CDR3 protein: CASSARLAGGTGELFF; CDR3 DNA: TGTGCCAGCAGCGCCAGACTAGCGGGAGGCACCGGGGAGCTGTTTTTT
CDR3 length: 14; V gene: TRBV21-1; D gene: NA; clone size: NA; J gene: TRBJ2-3; CDR3 protein: CASSKRGSTDTQYF; CDR3 DNA: TGTGCCAGCAGCAAACGGGGGAGCACAGATACGCAGTATTTT
CDR3 length: 15; V gene: TRBV19; D gene: TRBD1; clone size: NA; J gene: TRBJ1-1; CDR3 protein: CASSIEGQGHTEAFF; CDR3 DNA: TGTGCCAGTAGTATAGAGGGACAGGGCCACACTGAAGCTTTCTTT
CDR3 length: 16; V gene: TRBV21-1; D gene: NA; clone size: NA; J gene: TRBJ2-4; CDR3 protein: CASSKGQLQAKNIQYF; CDR3 DNA: TGTGCCAGCAGCAAAGGACAGCTACAAGCCAAAAACATTCAGTACTTC
CDR3 length: 15; V gene: TRBV27; D gene: TRBD1; clone size: NA; J gene: TRBJ2-7; CDR3 protein: CASSPPGQAPYEQYF; CDR3 DNA: TGTGCCAGCAGCCCCCCGGGACAGGCTCCCTACGAGCAGTACTTC
CDR3 length: 14; V gene: TRBV27; D gene: NA; clone size: NA; J gene: TRBJ2-1; CDR3 protein: CASSFGVSYNEQFF; CDR3 DNA: TGTGCCAGCAGTTTTGGGGTTTCCTACAATGAGCAGTTCTTC
CDR3 length: 16; V gene: TRBV11-2; D gene: TRBD1; clone size: NA; J gene: TRBJ2-7; CDR3 protein: CASSLGPGQGAYEQYF; CDR3 DNA: TGTGCCAGCAGCTTGGGCCCGGGACAGGGGGCTTACGAGCAGTACTTC
CDR3 length: 15; V gene: TRBV6-6; D gene: TRBD1; clone size: NA; J gene: TRBJ2-7; CDR3 protein: CASSYPRQGAGEQYF; CDR3 DNA: TGTGCCAGCAGTTACCCCAGACAGGGGGCAGGCGAGCAGTACTTC
CDR3 length: 16; V gene: TRBV19; D gene: TRBD2; clone size: NA; J gene: TRBJ2-7; CDR3 protein: CASSIGAGVPSYEQYF; CDR3 DNA: TGTGCCAGTAGTATAGGAGCGGGGGTTCCTTCGTACGAGCAGTACTTC
CDR3 length: 18; V gene: TRBV5-1; D gene: TRBD2; clone size: NA; J gene: TRBJ2-7; CDR3 protein: CASSLVGLAGGFGDEQYF; CDR3 DNA: TGCGCCAGCAGCTTGGTCGGACTAGCGGGAGGCTTTGGGGACGAGCAGTACTTC
CDR3 length: 15; V gene: TRBV9; D gene: TRBD2; clone size: NA; J gene: TRBJ2-3; CDR3 protein: CASSVSGGGTDTQYF; CDR3 DNA: TGTGCCAGCAGCGTAAGCGGGGGGGGCACAGATACGCAGTATTTT
CDR3 length: 15; V gene: TRBV6-1; D gene: NA; clone size: NA; J gene: TRBJ2-1; CDR3 protein: CASSEVGGPYNEQFF; CDR3 DNA: TGTGCCAGCAGTGAGGTCGGGGGCCCCTACAATGAGCAGTTCTTC
CDR3 length: 16; V gene: TRBV7-7; D gene: NA; clone size: NA; J gene: TRBJ2-2; CDR3 protein: CASSKSPNLNTGELFF; CDR3 DNA: TGTGCTAGCAGCAAAAGCCCTAACCTCAACACCGGGGAGCTGTTTTTT
CDR3 length: 16; V gene: TRBV6-5; D gene: NA; clone size: once; J gene: TRBJ1-1; CDR3 protein: CASSYGLTGWGTEAFF; CDR3 DNA: TGTGCCAGCAGTTACGGTCTCACAGGGTGGGGCACTGAAGCTTTCTTT
CDR3 length: 13; V gene: TRBV5-1; D gene: NA; clone size: NA; J gene: TRBJ1-1; CDR3 protein: CASSYGVGTEAFF; CDR3 DNA: TGCGCCAGCAGTTACGGGGTGGGCACTGAAGCTTTCTTT